This TCR beta chain was identified in a study of response to subunit inactivated influenza vaccine. As regards this clonotype: Its antigen remains unknown.

TCRdb re-derived calls from the RT-PCR reads in MiXCR, one entry per CDR3 protein. The profile shows about 780,000 distinct CDR3 sequences, under 20% of them singletons. Whole-study results and caveats: Each seasonal flu vaccination may recruit only limited new T cells, authors suggested.

The CDR3 is 16 amino acids. The germline CDR1 and CDR2 sequences are ENHRY and SYGVKD. V was clipped by 5 bases and J by 9 bases, with 26 bases between them. This chain joins TRBV10-3 and TRBJ2-7; either TRBD1 or TRBD2 may fit D (5 bases each). Sequences were derived from PBMCs from blood, sampled more than 4 days after vaccination. The source of this sequence is a man in his forties or fifties who received an inactivated influenza vaccine. CDR3 region: CAISPTWTGALRVQYF. CDR3 DNA: TGTGCCATCAGTCCTACCTGGACCGGGGCACTGAGGGTGCAGTACTTC.